One sample yielded the 12 T cell receptor beta chains listed below, sequenced in a study of T cell changes during pregnancy in multiple sclerosis. Repertoires were generated with immunoSEQ multiplex PCR, while TCRdb's copy carries only in-frame clones and drops some. The sample holds approximately 79,000 clones, approximately 90% seen once. The sequences come from CD4+ T cells from peripheral blood mononuclear cells, collected before pregnancy. The receptors here all came from a female donor with multiple sclerosis, enrolled in a pregnancy study.

J is TRBJ1-1 and V is TRBV5-5; D remains ambiguous. The V end was cut by 1 base, the J end by 6 bases, with 10 bases between. The germline gives CDR1 SGHKS, CDR2 YYEKEE (reference sequence). This CDR3 has 13 residues. The CDR3 DNA reads TGTGCCAGCAGCTTGATTGATCAGGCTGAAGCTTTCTTT. Translated, it gives CASSLIDQAEAFF. The variable domain in full, with the rest retrieved from reference TRBV5-5 and TRBJ1-1, is DAGVTQSPTHLIKTRGQQVTLRCSPISGHKSVSWYQQVLGQGPQFIFQYYEKEERGRGNFPDRFSARQFPNYSSELNVNALLLGDSALYLCASSLIDQAEAFFGQGTRLTVV.

This clone appeared once. The chain is built from TRBV7-9 and TRBJ2-5, with 9 bases identical to TRBD2. The germline V gene encodes CDR1 SEHNR and CDR2 FQNEAQ (reference sequence). This CDR3 comprises 16 residues. The V segment lost 2 bases and the J segment 5 bases; nucleotides outside the gene matches: 9. The CDR3 protein is CASSLRGGRAGETQYF. CDR3 nucleotides: TGTGCCAGCAGCTTACGAGGCGGGAGGGCAGGGGAGACCCAGTACTTC.

The genes are TRBV19 and TRBJ2-7; D is uncertain. Trimming stripped 2 bases from V and 5 bases from J, with 7 bases between. The CDR3 covers 12 residues. Germline values: CDR1 LNHDA, CDR2 SQIVND (reference sequence). The CDR3 sequence: CASSIPGHEQYF. CDR3 nucleotides: TGTGCCAGTAGTATACCTGGCCACGAGCAGTACTTC.

Here the CDR3 reads CASSVSGTGFEQYF. The CDR3 DNA reads as TGTGCCAGCAGCGTCTCCGGGACAGGGTTTGAGCAGTACTTC. The chain combines TRBV9 with TRBJ2-7; 9 positions agree with TRBD1. Germline V CDR1 and CDR2: SGDLS, YYNGEE. J lost 7 bases, V lost 2 bases, and 7 bases had no gene match. There are 14 residues in the CDR3. Complete variable domain (other parts from reference TRBV9 and TRBJ2-7): DSGVTQTPKHLITATGQRVTLRCSPRSGDLSVYWYQQSLDQGLQFLIQYYNGEERAKGNILERFSAQQFPDLHSELNLSSLELGDSALYFCASSVSGTGFEQYFGPGTRLTVT.

This chain joins TRBV2 and TRBJ2-3, with D unresolved. V lost 2 bases and J 2 bases, leaving 5 bases between the germline ends. CDR1 is SNHLY, CDR2 FYNNEI, per germline. There are 13 residues in the CDR3. The CDR3 loop is CASSEPYTDTQYF. CDR3 bases: TGTGCCAGCAGTGAACCGTACACAGATACGCAGTATTTT.

The chain links TRBV19 to TRBJ1-6; no firm D call. Trimming removed 3 bases at V and 5 bases at J, with 8 bases between. CDR3 length: 14 residues. Germline CDR1 is LNHDA and CDR2 is SQIVND (reference sequence). CDR3 bases: TGTGCCAGTAGTATTCTCGGGGATAATTCACCCCTCCACTTT. Protein sequence: CASSILGDNSPLHF. Full variable domain (remainder filled in from reference TRBV19 and TRBJ1-6): DGGITQSPKYLFRKEGQNVTLSCEQNLNHDAMYWYRQDPGQGLRLIYYSQIVNDFQKGDIAEGYSVSREKKESFPLTVTSAQKNPTAFYLCASSILGDNSPLHFGNGTRLTVT.

The chain couples TRBV9 to TRBJ2-2; 7 nucleotides line up with TRBD2. Germline CDR1 reads SGDLS; CDR2 reads YYNGEE. This CDR3 has 16 amino acids. V gave up 0 bases and J gave up 4 bases; unmatched junction bases: 6. Here the CDR3 reads CASSVEVGGGTGELFF. The DNA of the CDR3 is TGTGCCAGCAGCGTAGAGGTGGGCGGGGGCACCGGGGAGCTGTTTTTT.

The V and J genes are TRBV27 and TRBJ1-2, with a tentative D call TRBD1 (5 bases). The CDR3 is made up of 16 amino acids. V lost 5 bases to trimming and J lost 7 bases, with 23 bases between them. Per germline, CDR1 MNHEY and CDR2 SMNVEV (reference sequence). The CDR3 nucleotides are TGTGCCAGCAGTCCACTGGGCGGTGGGGGGTGGAGTGGCTACACCTTC. It translates to CASSPLGGGGWSGYTF.

V usage is TRBV4-1 and J usage is TRBJ2-1; D perhaps matches TRBD2 (5 bases). The CDR3 runs 13 residues. In germline, CDR1 is MGHRA, CDR2 YSYEKL. V was clipped by 2 bases and J by 7 bases, with 9 bases between them. CDR3 bases: TGCGCCAGCAGCCAACTAGCAGCAAATGAGCAGTTCTTC. Amino acids: CASSQLAANEQFF.

This clone was detected only a few times. The J gene is TRBJ2-1, the V gene TRBV7-9; 14 bases fit TRBD2. Germline loops: CDR1 SEHNR, CDR2 FQNEAQ (reference sequence). The CDR3 consists of 14 residues. J was trimmed by 9 bases and V by 5 bases; bases with no gene match: 3. CDR3 sequence: CASSPGLAGGEQFF. As DNA, the CDR3 is TGTGCCAGCAGCCCCGGACTAGCGGGGGGTGAGCAGTTCTTC.

In its sample, this clone was seen a few times. The rearrangement uses TRBV5-4 and TRBJ2-1; TRBD2 agrees at 13 bases. The CDR3 length is 15 residues. After removal of 3 bases from V and 8 bases from J, the junction contained 5 bases not matched to a gene. Per germline, CDR1 SGHNT and CDR2 YYREEE (reference sequence). CDR3 sequence (DNA): TGTGCCAGCAGCTCCGGACTAGCGGGAGTCCATGAGCAGTTCTTC. Translation: CASSSGLAGVHEQFF.

V is TRBV29-1 and J is TRBJ1-1, with D unclear. There are 12 residues in the CDR3. CDR1 and CDR2 from the germline V gene are SQVTM and ANQGSEA. V was trimmed by 1 base and J by 11 bases, leaving 14 bases between them. CDR3 in amino acids: CSVEGPQIGAFF. CDR3 bases: TGCAGCGTTGAAGGGCCCCAAATCGGGGCTTTCTTT.